Below, one T cell receptor beta chain is given with its context. In its sample, this clonotype was seen many times. Its antigen is not yet known. No base-level quality is on record; no much larger clone is a single base apart. From cysteine to phenylalanine, the CDR3 is 14 amino acids long. Only the CDR3 region is kept as DNA, spanning 42 bases read in frame from base 1. The junction carries 13 bases between V and J, which are trimmed by 5 bases and 3 bases respectively. CDR1 and CDR2 (SGHRS, YFSETQ) derive from the germline V gene. These data are taken from a study of T cells in Graves' hyperthyroidism and ophthalmopathy (dated by TCRdb to about 2019). For the study in its entirety: Peripheral blood samples were taken at the time of initial diagnosis, prior to any treatment. An independent validation cohort of about 20 hyperthyroidism patients and about 16 patients who later progressed to ophthalmopathy tested prospective prediction of ophthalmopathy. For training and testing, the 110 or so patients in the discovery cohort were randomly divided in a 7:3 ratio. TCR Vbeta CDR3 sequencing of approximately 140 peripheral blood samples (approximately 44 ophthalmopathy, about 80 hyperthyroidism and roughly 17 progressor patients) is reported in the paper. After sampling, hyperthyroidism patients received methimazole starting at 30 mg daily, and ophthalmopathy patients received high-dose intravenous methylprednisolone. The study also compared thyroid tissue and blood T-cell repertoires from about six Graves' hyperthyroidism patients. TCR V-J signatures able to tell the groups apart were searched for in a discovery cohort of 95 to 100 patients, of whom 43 had Graves' ophthalmopathy and roughly 59 had stable Graves' hyperthyroidism. Study-wide conclusions, independent of this receptor: Sample size was not statistically predetermined, and blinding of investigators to group allocation was not performed. A model built on a 13 V-J signature distinguished ophthalmopathy from stable hyperthyroidism, reaching roughly 88% sensitivity and approximately 81% specificity in cross-validation and 80%/75% in testing. During validation, the model predicted progression to ophthalmopathy a median of around 7 months ahead of onset, with 60% to 71% sensitivity and almost 75% specificity. Blood samples also contained most of the expanded thyroid clonotypes (frequency above 0.001), which suggests that blood repertoires may reflect thyroid immune responses.

Stable Graves' hyperthyroidism was defined as no progression to ophthalmopathy during 18 months of follow-up. Hyperthyroidism patients were newly diagnosed, with disease duration under 2 months, and aged 18 to 65 years. The study excluded patients with uncontrolled infections, other autoimmune diseases, pregnancy or lactation. Diagnoses were based on clinical symptoms, serum thyroxine and TRAb, thyroid ultrasound and orbital computed tomography. Ficoll-Paque density gradient centrifugation was used to isolate PBMCs from around 10 ml of fresh peripheral blood. Total RNA was extracted using Trizol reagent, and RNA quality was assessed on an Agilent 2100 Bioanalyzer. TCR beta CDR3 regions were amplified from RNA transcripts. The first round of RT-PCR for the TCR CDR3 was performed with the HTBI primer set and the Qiagen OneStep RT-PCR kit. Libraries were constructed in a second round of multiplex PCR, after which size selection and purification were carried out. Libraries were sequenced paired-end with 100 bp reads on an Illumina HiSeq2000. The authors' analysis ran thus. Raw data were processed with SOAPnuke, discarding reads with adapters, uncalled bases, mean Phred below 15, or no exact constant-primer or identifier match. High-quality paired reads were merged using COPE v1.2.5, and each unique nucleotide sequence was defined as a clonotype. MiTCR v1.1 was used to align the clonotypes against IMGT TRBV, TRBD and TRBJ reference segments. The analysis included only V-J combinations with a frequency above 0.0001, which together covered 99.2% of the repertoires. A TCS score was defined as the ratio between F50 (clonal expansion) and ExV (chaos), using BLOSUM62-based TCRdist between CDR3 peptides within each V-J. Welch's t-statistics and random forest reduced just over 500 V-J features to 10 to 15, which were used in a naive Bayes classifier (R e1071). TCRdb passed the public sequencing reads through fastp at Q25 and MiXCR, retaining productive beta sequences. Entries are consolidated by CDR3 protein sequence, retaining the most common genes and DNA. The authors' filters were not applied to this entry. The sample table records about 420,000 distinct CDR3 sequences; roughly 13% of these occur just once. The ten largest clones represent about 5% of the sample.

This sequence was found in a woman under 30 with Graves' hyperthyroidism. Sequencing was done on a sample of blood. In this chain, TRBV5-1 is recombined with TRBJ2-3; a weak D assignment points to TRBD2 (6 bases agree). The DNA reads TGCGCCAGCAGTCCGGGGGTTGTGACAGATACGCAGTATTTT. Its coded protein is CASSPGVVTDTQYF.